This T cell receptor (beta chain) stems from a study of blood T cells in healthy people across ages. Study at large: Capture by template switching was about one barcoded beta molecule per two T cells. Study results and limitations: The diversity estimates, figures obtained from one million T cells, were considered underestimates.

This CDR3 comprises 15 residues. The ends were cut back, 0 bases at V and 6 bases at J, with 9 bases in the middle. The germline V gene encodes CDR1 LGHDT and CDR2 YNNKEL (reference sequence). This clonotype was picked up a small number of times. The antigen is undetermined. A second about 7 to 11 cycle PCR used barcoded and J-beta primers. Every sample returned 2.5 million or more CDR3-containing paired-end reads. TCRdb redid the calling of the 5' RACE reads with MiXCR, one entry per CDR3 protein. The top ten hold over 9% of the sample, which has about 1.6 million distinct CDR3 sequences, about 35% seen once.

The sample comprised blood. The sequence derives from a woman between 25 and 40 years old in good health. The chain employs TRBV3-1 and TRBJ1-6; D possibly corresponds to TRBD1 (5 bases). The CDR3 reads CASSQDPGVNSPLHF. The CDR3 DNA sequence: TGTGCCAGCAGCCAAGACCCGGGGGTTAATTCACCCCTCCACTTT.